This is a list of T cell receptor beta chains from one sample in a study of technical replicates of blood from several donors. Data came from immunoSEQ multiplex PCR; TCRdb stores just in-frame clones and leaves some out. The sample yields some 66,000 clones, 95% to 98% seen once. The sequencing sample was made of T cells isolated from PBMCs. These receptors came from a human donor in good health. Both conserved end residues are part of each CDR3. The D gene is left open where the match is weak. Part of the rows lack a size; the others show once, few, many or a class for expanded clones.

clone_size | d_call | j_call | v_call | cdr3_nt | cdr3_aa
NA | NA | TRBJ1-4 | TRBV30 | TGTGCCTGGAGTGTTCCTGGGCTCGATGAAAAACTGTTTTTT | CAWSVPGLDEKLFF
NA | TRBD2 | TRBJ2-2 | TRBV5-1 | TGCGCCAGCAGCTTGCTCCTAGCGGGGGAGAACACCGGGGAGCTGTTTTTT | CASSLLLAGENTGELFF
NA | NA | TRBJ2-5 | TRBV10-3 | TGTGCCATCTCCGGGGGAGCGGAGACCCAGTACTTC | CAISGGAETQYF
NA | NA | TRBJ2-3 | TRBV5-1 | TGCGCCAGCAGCCCCTTTGACACTTCAGGGGGGCAATATTTT | CASSPFDTSGGQYF
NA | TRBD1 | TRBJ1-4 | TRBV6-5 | TGTGCCAGCAGTAGTCAGGACAGGGGTAATGAAAAACTGTTTTTT | CASSSQDRGNEKLFF
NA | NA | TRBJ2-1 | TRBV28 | TGTGCCAGTTATCCGGGACTGGCTTTCTCTGAGCAGTTCTTC | CASYPGLAFSEQFF
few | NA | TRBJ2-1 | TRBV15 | TGTGCCACCAGCACTCGGCATAGCACCCACAATGAGCAGTTCTTC | CATSTRHSTHNEQFF
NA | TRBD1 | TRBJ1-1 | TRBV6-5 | TGTGCCAGCAGATTCGACAGGGGGAACACTGAAGCTTTCTTT | CASRFDRGNTEAFF
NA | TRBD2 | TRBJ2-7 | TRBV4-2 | TGTGCCAGCAGCCAAGATATGGGGGGGGCCTACGAGCAGTACTTC | CASSQDMGGAYEQYF
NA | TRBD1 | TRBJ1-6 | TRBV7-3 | TGTGCCAGCAGGTCTCGACAGGGTAATTCACCCCTCCACTTT | CASRSRQGNSPLHF
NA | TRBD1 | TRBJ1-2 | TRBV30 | TGTGCCTGGAGTTTCACGACGACAGGGACCTATGGCTACACCTTC | CAWSFTTTGTYGYTF
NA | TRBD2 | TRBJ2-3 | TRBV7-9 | TGTGCCAGCACCCAGAGGACTAGCGGGAGCCGCGATACGCAGTATTTT | CASTQRTSGSRDTQYF
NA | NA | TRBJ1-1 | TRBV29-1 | TGCAGCGTTGAAGCCGGGAACACTGAAGCTTTCTTT | CSVEAGNTEAFF
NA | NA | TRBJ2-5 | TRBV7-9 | TGTGCCATCGAACCTACCGGAGAGACCCAGTACTTC | CAIEPTGETQYF
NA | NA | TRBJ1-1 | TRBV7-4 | TGTGCCAGCAGCTTAGGAGGGTTGAACACTGAAGCTTTCTTT | CASSLGGLNTEAFF
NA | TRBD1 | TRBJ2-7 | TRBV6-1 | TGTGCCAGCAGTGGTGAACAGGGGTCCTACGAGCAGTACTTC | CASSGEQGSYEQYF
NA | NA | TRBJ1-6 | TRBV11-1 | TGTGCCAGCAGCTCCGGGACACAAAATTCACCCCTCCACTTT | CASSSGTQNSPLHF
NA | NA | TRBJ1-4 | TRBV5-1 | TGCGCCAGCAGCCAGGGGATAGATTCAAATGAAAAACTGTTTTTT | CASSQGIDSNEKLFF
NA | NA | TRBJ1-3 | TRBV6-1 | TGTGCCAGCAGTGAGGACAGCGGAAACACCATATATTTT | CASSEDSGNTIYF
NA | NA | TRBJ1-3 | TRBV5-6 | TGTGCCAGCAGCTTGCTCGACAGGTCGGGCGCCATATATTTT | CASSLLDRSGAIYF
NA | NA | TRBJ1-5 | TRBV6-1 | TGTGCCAGCAGTGCCAGGGGTCAAAGCAATCAGCCCCAGCATTTT | CASSARGQSNQPQHF
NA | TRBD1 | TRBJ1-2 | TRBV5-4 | TGTGCCAGCAGCTCCTATCTCGGACAGGGGGCTGGTGGCTACACCTTC | CASSSYLGQGAGGYTF
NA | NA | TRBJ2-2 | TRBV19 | TGTGCCAGTAGTATAGTCGGGGCGAACACCGGGGAGCTGTTTTTT | CASSIVGANTGELFF
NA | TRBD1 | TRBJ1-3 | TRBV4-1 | TGCGCCAGCAGCCGAGCGACAGGGGTTGGAAACACCATATATTTT | CASSRATGVGNTIYF
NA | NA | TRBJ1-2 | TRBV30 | TGTGCCTGGAGTGTATTCGGTCGCCCTGGGCCGTATGGCTACACCTTC | CAWSVFGRPGPYGYTF
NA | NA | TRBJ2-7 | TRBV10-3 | TGTGCCATCAGTGAGGACAGTAGCCACGAGCAGTACTTC | CAISEDSSHEQYF
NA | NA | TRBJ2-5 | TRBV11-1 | TGTGCCAGCAGCTTTAGTCCTCAAGAGACCCAGTACTTC | CASSFSPQETQYF
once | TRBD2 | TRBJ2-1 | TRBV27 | TGTGCCAGCAGTACCGGGACTAGAGCTGGCAATGAGCAGTTCTTC | CASSTGTRAGNEQFF
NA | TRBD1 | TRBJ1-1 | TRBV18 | TGTGCCAGCTCACGTACCGGGACAGTTAACACTGAAGCTTTCTTT | CASSRTGTVNTEAFF
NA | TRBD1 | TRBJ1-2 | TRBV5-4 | TGTGCCAGCAGCCGGGAGGACAGGGTTGATGGCTACACCTTC | CASSREDRVDGYTF
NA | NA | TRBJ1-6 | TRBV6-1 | TGTGCCAGCAGTGAAGCTAGAATAGCCTATAATTCACCCCTCCACTTT | CASSEARIAYNSPLHF
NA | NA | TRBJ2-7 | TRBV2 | TGTGCCAGCAGCCCCGCCTACGAGCAGTACTTC | CASSPAYEQYF
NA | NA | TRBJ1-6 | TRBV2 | TGTGCCAGCAGTGAATATGGCGGGGATTCACCCCTCCACTTT | CASSEYGGDSPLHF
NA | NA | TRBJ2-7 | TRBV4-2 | TGTGCCAGCAGCCAAGGACTGAATGCTTACGAGCAGTACTTC | CASSQGLNAYEQYF